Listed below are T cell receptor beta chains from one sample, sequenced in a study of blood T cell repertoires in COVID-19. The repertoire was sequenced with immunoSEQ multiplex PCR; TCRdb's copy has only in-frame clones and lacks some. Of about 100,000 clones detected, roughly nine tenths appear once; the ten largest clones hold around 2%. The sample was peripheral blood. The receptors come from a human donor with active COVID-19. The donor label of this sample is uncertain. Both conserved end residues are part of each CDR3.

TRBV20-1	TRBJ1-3	CSASRTGRGSGNTIYF
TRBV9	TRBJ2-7	CASSPPEGPYYQYF
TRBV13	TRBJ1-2	CASSLTPTGGLGYTF
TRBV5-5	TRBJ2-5	CASSVVSGRGETQYF
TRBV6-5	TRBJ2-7	CASGRTVNIYEQYF
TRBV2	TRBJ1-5	CASRDRDRGLQPQHF
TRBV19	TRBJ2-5	CASSIDLTGLEETQYF
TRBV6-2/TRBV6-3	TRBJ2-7	CASSATGWNHEQYF
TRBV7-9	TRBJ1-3	CASSFGSPSGNTIYF
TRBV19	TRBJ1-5	CASSSPRDNGVQPQHF
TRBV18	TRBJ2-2	CASSPSQGTGELFF
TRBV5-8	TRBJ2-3	CASSLEGGSTDTQYF
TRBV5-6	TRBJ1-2	CASSLDPDRGRGYTF
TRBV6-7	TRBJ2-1	CASQGTGSLVNEQFF
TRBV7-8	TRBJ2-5	CASSITGIETQYF
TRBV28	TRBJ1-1	CASRHPVGGGSAEAFF
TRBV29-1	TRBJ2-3	CSLQGATDTQYF
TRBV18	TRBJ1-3	CASSPTSSGNTIYF
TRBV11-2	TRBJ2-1	CASSTQPGEGEQFF
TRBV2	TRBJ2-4	CASSSLAGVGGIQYF
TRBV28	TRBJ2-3	CASSLASGGPDTQYF
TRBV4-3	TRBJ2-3	CASSQGESSTDTQYF
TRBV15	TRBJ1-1	CATSRNRENTEAFF
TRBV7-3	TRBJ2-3	CASSLRGAGATTDTQYF
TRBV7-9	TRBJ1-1	CASSLEEGGQAAFF
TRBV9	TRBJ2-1	CASSVSLAGRDNEQFF
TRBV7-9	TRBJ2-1	CASSLPYLQAFNNEQFF
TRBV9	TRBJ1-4	CASSVGQGLRTNEKLFF
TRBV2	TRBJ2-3	CASRDSPSGSYLTDTQYF
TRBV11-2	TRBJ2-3	CASSLSTGWDTQYF
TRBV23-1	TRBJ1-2	CASSQSRGRGDNYGYTF
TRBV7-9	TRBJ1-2	CASSLYGGRPEGRGYTF
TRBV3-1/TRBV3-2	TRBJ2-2	CASSFRTVNTGELFF
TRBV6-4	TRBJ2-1	CASSDSYRNSYNEQFF
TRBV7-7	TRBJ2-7	CATRDSEGEQYF
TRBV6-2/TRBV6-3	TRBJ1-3	CASSYLEGASGNTIYF
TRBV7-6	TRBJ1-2	CASSMGQGLGYTF
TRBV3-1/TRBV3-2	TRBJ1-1	CASSLANTEAFF
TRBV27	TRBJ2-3	CASSLGGGGRTDTQYF
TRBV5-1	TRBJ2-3	CASSFSPSTDTQYF
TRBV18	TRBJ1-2	CASSPAPESYGYTF
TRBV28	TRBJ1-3	CASQSGRRNTIYF
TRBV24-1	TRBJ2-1	CATSAGGPAYNEQFF
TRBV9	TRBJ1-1	CASSVTGGDTEAFF
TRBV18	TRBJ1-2	CASSPQEQGRKGYTF
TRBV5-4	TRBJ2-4	CASSRDSTRDNIQYF
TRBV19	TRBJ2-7	CASSIRGGTVAYEQYF
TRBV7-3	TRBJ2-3	CASSTYGTNTQYF
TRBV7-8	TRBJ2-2	CASSPRDYGTGELFF
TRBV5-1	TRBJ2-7	CASRWDFDNEQYF
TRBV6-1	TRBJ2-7	CASSEEQGDEQYF
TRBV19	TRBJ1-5	CASSPYGQLSNQPQHF
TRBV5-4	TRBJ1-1	CASSFQELNTEAFF
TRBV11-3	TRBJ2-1	CASSFTSGGFDEQFF
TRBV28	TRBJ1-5	CASSLMNRGRQPQHF
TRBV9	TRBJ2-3	CASSAGQGVMTDTQYF
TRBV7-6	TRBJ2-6	CASSSVRGLGANVLTF
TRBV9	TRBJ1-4	CASSPSNEKLFF